This note documents a single T cell receptor (beta chain) sequence. This clone showed up just a few times. The target of this receptor is not known. The sample holds no much larger clone one base away, and base qualities are not on file. The germline V end is reduced by 3 bases and the J end by 0 bases; junction bases left unmatched: 0. CDR1 is given as LNHNV and CDR2 as YYDKDF, both from the germline V gene (reference sequence). The cysteine opens and the phenylalanine closes a CDR3 of 14 amino acids. The retained sequence is limited to the CDR3, 42 bases, with the frame set at the first base. The entry originates in a study of cytomegalovirus exposure and HLA in healthy donors (dated by TCRdb to the late 2010s). About the investigation overall: According to an earlier analysis of a few hundred of the donors, 200 million or so T cells yielded 90 million to 140 million unique TCR beta sequences and approximately 280 Gb of sequence data. To decide whether each TCR beta V gene segment behaved as functional or pseudogenic, an earlier analysis of approximately 590 of the donors relied on high-throughput TCR beta sequencing. Rather than drawing on any new phenotypic data, the later analysis identified candidate immune exposures from TCR beta sequences and the way those sequences occurred across donors. Among around 400 genotyped donors of the cohort, an average of around 240,000 unique TCR beta nucleotide sequences were sequenced per donor, roughly 18% of them non-productive. An early release that covered about 600 HLA-typed donors contained approximately 300 gigabases of sequencing data and 75 million to 100 million unique TCR sequences. The number of typed donors differed by locus: about 629-630 for A, B, C, DRB1 and DQB1; some 540 for DQA1; some 590 for DPA1; and about 450 for DPB1. Because of strong linkage in the cohort, roughly 5 DR-DQ haplotypes were treated as single units for association and clustering. To predict cytomegalovirus infection status, the study brought together high-throughput TCR immunosequencing, statistical association of individual TCRs with disease status, and machine learning. HLA typing covered class I and class II loci at four-digit resolution. The study profiled the T cell repertoires of under 700 subjects by immunosequencing and related them to cytomegalovirus serostatus. Alongside the repertoire data, information on donor age, sex, ethnicity and CMV serostatus was compiled. In a later genetic analysis, genome-wide SNP genotypes for about three fifths of the 666 donors were used, and that subset was treated as a discovery cohort. A later analysis re-analyzed previously published TCR beta repertoires from roughly 630 donors and added high-resolution HLA genotyping to study TCR occurrence patterns. Among the approximately 430 genotyped donors, approximately 76% belonged to the genetic ancestry cluster associated with self-reported Caucasian donors. In addition to the first cohort of around 670 subjects, a separate validation cohort of 130 or so different subjects was used. The aim of the study was to test whether cataloging public T cell receptors could identify signatures of past pathogen exposure. All discovery cohort repertoires had been generated on a single sequencing platform.

In total, roughly 670 healthy bone marrow donors made up the cohort. At the time of sampling, all cohort members were nominally healthy, though unrecorded immune exposures were likely present. The donor tested CMV seronegative, placing the donor among the 350 or so seronegative members of the cohort. A peripheral blood sample was provided by each donor, and peripheral blood mononuclear cells were used for TCR beta sequencing. Genomic DNA extraction from the blood cell samples was performed with the Qiagen DNeasy Blood Extraction Kit. Receptor libraries were prepared by the immunoSEQ multiplex PCR assay. For the multiplex PCR, a mixture combining 60 forward primers for TCR Vbeta segments and 13 reverse primers for TCR Jbeta segments was used. A multiplex PCR assay on genomic DNA amplified the CDR3 region of rearranged TCR beta genes. The amplified TCR beta libraries were sequenced on the Illumina HiSeq System as 87-base-pair reads. In the source study's methods: A later analysis counted around 72 million unique TCR beta chains across the 500 to 850 repertoires, and around 9.9 million of these chains were shared by at least two donors. To remove PCR and sequencing errors, raw reads were error-corrected and collapsed into unique sequences using a nearest-neighbor algorithm that merged closely related sequences. V, D and J gene segments were assigned by aligning CDR3 sequences to IMGT reference sequences. For a sequence to be retained, at least a six-nucleotide match to both a V gene segment and a J gene segment was required. Rearrangements were classified as productive when the CDR3 lacked stop codons and remained in frame with V and J, and all other rearrangements were classified as non-productive. CDR3 was defined according to IMGT convention as the region running from the second conserved V-encoded cysteine to the conserved J-encoded phenylalanine. The earlier analysis of 500 to 750 of the donors excluded any sequence lacking an unambiguous match to a single V gene segment. In an earlier analysis of several hundred of the donors, V segments were called functional above 56.7% productive rearrangements and were called segregating when the between-donor standard deviation exceeded 5%. A statistical classification framework was built to diagnose cytomegalovirus status from the catalog of TCR beta chain sequences. In a later analysis, TCR nucleotide sequences were compared against IMGT/GENE-DB human TR gene sequences so that V and J genes could be assigned. In a later analysis, CDR3 sequences and most-parsimonious VDJ recombination scenarios were assigned using the TCRdist pipeline. In a later analysis, every TCR beta chain was defined by the combination of its CDR3 amino acid sequence and its V-gene family, and reads without a unique V-gene family were dropped. In a later analysis, 450 to 600 highly shared, low-generation-probability nucleotide sequences were removed to address suspected cross-contamination and a sequencing artifact. A later analysis calculated a clonal expansion index for each public chain from normalized within-repertoire ranks of inferred template counts. In a later analysis, generation probabilities were computed with a VDJ recombination model fitted to out-of-frame rearrangements, and the resulting probabilities were checked against IGoR. In a later analysis, TCR-TCR, TCR-HLA and TCR-CMV co-occurrence was scored with hypergeometric tests, and a repertoire-size bias correction was applied to TCR pairs. In a later analysis, false discovery rates were estimated by permuting HLA or CMV assignments 20 times. In a later analysis, co-occurring TCRs were grouped using DBSCAN, and TCRdist sequence similarity was added for clustering within HLA-allele-positive subsets. Repertoires with fewer than 30,000 or more than 120,000 public chains, plus five repertoires with anomalous nucleotide sharing, were excluded from co-occurrence clustering. TCRdb took over this immuneACCESS table, retaining in-frame rearrangements with V and J assigned. Such tables are incomplete; in checked studies, under half of the missing clones stem from an unresolved V gene, and the remainder is unexplained. V, J and clone size are those of that table, while D and trimming were read from the DNA. The sample contains about 93,000 clones, about 79% of them found a single time. The top ten constitute about 3.8% of the sample.

Results the study describes overall, beyond this receptor: A total of about 150 TCR beta chains were listed by the study as associated with cytomegalovirus. A few of the identified cytomegalovirus-associated TCR beta chains were confirmed in vitro to be specific for cytomegalovirus antigens. Most TCR sequences were seen in very few donors, while some public TCRs were found in many individuals. Broadly in line with IMGT annotations, most TCR beta V segments showed up in productive rearrangements about 87% or about 30% of the time in an earlier analysis of several hundred of the donors. In a later genetic analysis, a missense DCLRE1C variant was associated with V-gene and J-gene trimming of TCR beta chains, and the association was replicated in an independent cohort. Roughly uniform sequencing depth across donors was assumed in presence/absence analyses, although this assumption may not hold. When HLA alleles, especially DR and DQ, strongly co-occurred, attributing TCR associations to individual alleles was difficult. The sequencing pipeline was judged likely to have produced a cluster of highly shared sequence variants as a technical artifact. In a later analysis, most CMV-associated TCR beta chains were found to appear HLA-restricted, with HLA associations seemingly driven largely by CMV exposure. The 87-base-pair reads could not distinguish some IMGT-functional V segments, including TRBV6-2 and TRBV6-3, so those segments were excluded. Specific HLA alleles were associated with about 17,000 TCR beta sequences at a false discovery rate of 0.05 in a later analysis. Immune exposure information for the cohort was limited to CMV serostatus. This cohort had only TCR beta chains sequenced, and the lack of alpha or paired-chain data limited which features could be detected. According to a later genetic analysis, donors in an Asian-associated ancestry cluster had fewer N-insertions in productive TCRs than the roughly 700-donor mean. Because counts were too low, about 18 rarely observed V segments, including chromosome 9 orphons, were excluded from the earlier analysis of a few hundred of the donors. According to a later analysis, parvovirus B19, influenza, CMV and Epstein-Barr virus appeared linked to several top co-occurrence clusters. In a later analysis, HLA-associated TCR beta chains were found to be more clonally expanded and to have lower generation probabilities than equally common non-associated chains. A further reported finding was that TCR beta sequences accurately predicted the HLA-A and HLA-B alleles for most subjects in the first cohort. Linkage disequilibrium might explain the correlated functional status among segregating V segments, but an unknown experimental factor could not be ruled out. It was suggested by the authors that the approach could potentially be generalized to other disease states and immunological phenotypes. In both the original and validation cohorts, the classifier was reported to diagnose cytomegalovirus status with high specificity and sensitivity. HLA typing was unavailable for some donors at each locus, so association tests used only the typed subset. In a later analysis, the rate of TCR association differed among HLA loci, with DRB1 alleles having the most associated TCRs and HLA-C alleles having the fewest.

The chain couples TRBV15 to TRBJ2-3; the junction holds 7 bases that match TRBD2. The sequenced material came from PBMCs. This TCR was sampled from a man aged 45-65 years in good health and CMV-seronegative. The sequence in DNA is TGTGCCACCAGCAGTAGCGGGAGCACAGATACGCAGTATTTT. Its protein product is CATSSSGSTDTQYF.